The next 32 T cell receptor beta chains were all read from a single sample in a study of cytomegalovirus exposure and HLA in healthy donors. The primer mix had 60 Vbeta and 13 Jbeta primers. Profiled with immunoSEQ multiplex PCR; TCRdb holds only in-frame clones, not every one. The sample holds 110,000 to 150,000 clones, around 70% seen once. Source material: PBMCs. The receptor set was obtained from a woman younger than 45 in good health and CMV-seronegative.

This clone was seen a single time. This rearrangement joins TRBV7-2 to TRBJ1-5; D gene uncertain. Germline lookup yields CDR1 SGHTA and CDR2 FQGNSA. The CDR3 is 13 residues long. V gave up 1 base and J gave up 4 bases, with 5 bases separating them. This CDR3 is CASSLGQNQPQHF. As DNA, the CDR3 is TGTGCCAGCAGCTTAGGTCAGAATCAGCCCCAGCATTTT.

The chain has TRBV4-1 and TRBJ2-7; TRBD1 is a possible D gene (5 bases). The CDR3 has 16 amino acids. Per germline, CDR1 MGHRA and CDR2 YSYEKL. The V end was cut by 0 bases, the J end by 3 bases, with 15 bases between. CDR3 sequence: CASSQDWQGSFYEQYF. DNA of the CDR3: TGCGCCAGCAGCCAAGATTGGCAGGGTTCTTTCTACGAGCAGTACTTC.

J is TRBJ1-2 and V is TRBV28, with D possibly being TRBD1 (6 bases). Between the trimmed V and J ends, which lost 6 bases and 1 base, there was a span of 18 bases. The germline V gene has CDR1 MDHEN and CDR2 SYDVKM. This CDR3 has 16 residues. CDR3 sequence (DNA): TGTGCCAGCAGCCGAGAGACAGGAAGGGATAACTATGGCTACACCTTC. It translates to CASSRETGRDNYGYTF.

V gene TRBV5-1 combines with J gene TRBJ2-4; D might be TRBD1 (7 bases). CDR1 is SGHRS and CDR2 is YFSETQ in the germline V gene. V was clipped by 2 bases and J by 8 bases, with 17 bases between them. The CDR3 spans 15 residues. CDR3 nucleotide sequence: TGCGCCAGCAGCTTCGGGGCGCAGGGGGGCGACATTCAGTACTTC. This translates into CASSFGAQGGDIQYF.

This clone was counted a few times. The chain couples TRBV4-1 to TRBJ2-1; TRBD2 agrees at 9 bases. The CDR3 covers 17 residues. V was clipped by 3 bases and J by 6 bases; unmatched bases: 12. CDR1 and CDR2 from the germline V gene are MGHRA and YSYEKL. CDR3 amino acids: CASSQTPLAGFGNEQFF. For the CDR3, the DNA is TGCGCCAGCAGCCAGACGCCCCTAGCGGGGTTCGGCAATGAGCAGTTCTTC.

The chain carries TRBV7-9 and TRBJ2-1, with 14 bases aligning to TRBD2. The CDR3 contains 16 residues. V trimming: 3 bases; J trimming: 10 bases; junction bases outside the gene matches: 8. Germline V gene lookup returns CDR1 SEHNR and CDR2 FQNEAQ (reference sequence). The CDR3 spells CASSFPGLAGVEEQFF. The CDR3 coding sequence is TGTGCCAGCAGCTTCCCGGGACTAGCGGGAGTAGAAGAGCAGTTCTTC.

This chain joins TRBV28 and TRBJ1-5; TRBD1 matches 7 bases. The CDR3 contains 12 residues. V lost 5 bases and J lost 11; bases outside the gene matches: 6. The germline V gene encodes CDR1 MDHEN and CDR2 SYDVKM. The CDR3 coding sequence is TGTGCCAGCAGTACCCGACAGGGAGCCCAGCATTTT. Its protein product is CASSTRQGAQHF.

The chain couples TRBV2 to TRBJ1-3; D is unresolved. CDR3 size: 15 residues. In germline, CDR1 is SNHLY, CDR2 FYNNEI. V dropped 6 bases and J dropped 4 bases, with 16 bases sitting between them. CDR3 DNA: TGTGCCAGCAGCCGTAACAAGGAGGAGGGAAACACCATATATTTT. It specifies CASSRNKEEGNTIYF.

This clone came up a few times. The V and J genes are TRBV6-4 and TRBJ2-1; 9 bases align to TRBD2. Germline V lookup: CDR1 MRHNA, CDR2 SNTAGT. Trimming cost V 3 bases and J 0 bases; bases outside gene matches: 0. The length of the CDR3 is 15 residues. CDR3 region: CASSERGGSYNEQFF. The CDR3 DNA reads as TGTGCCAGCAGTGAGCGGGGGGGCTCCTACAATGAGCAGTTCTTC.

This clone was detected only once. The gene calls are TRBV5-1 and TRBJ2-3; 13 bases are shared with TRBD2. Unmatched junction bases numbered 9, after V lost 7 bases and J lost 1 base. The CDR3 totals 17 residues. CDR1 is SGHRS and CDR2 is YFSETQ in the germline V gene. CDR3 protein: CASGRTSGGRGTDTQYF. The CDR3 bases are TGCGCCAGCGGTAGGACTAGCGGGGGCCGGGGCACAGATACGCAGTATTTT.

In this sample, this clone turned up a few times. The rearrangement uses TRBV5-1 and TRBJ2-5; 11 positions match TRBD2. Germline assignment: CDR1 SGHRS and CDR2 YFSETQ. Trimming took 0 bases from V and 2 from J; bases not matched to a gene: 6. CDR3 size: 17 residues. The CDR3 DNA sequence: TGCGCCAGCAGCTTGGGGCTAGCGGGGGGCCTTCAAGAGACCCAGTACTTC. As protein: CASSLGLAGGLQETQYF.

The chain has TRBV28 and TRBJ2-7; 9 bases map to TRBD1. V was clipped by 7 bases and J by 5 bases; unmatched bases: 9. Germline V gene data show CDR1 as MDHEN and CDR2 as SYDVKM. The CDR3 is 14 residues long. Written as DNA, the CDR3 is TGTGCCAGCATGAGTGGGACAGGGTACGACGAGCAGTACTTC. Its translation is CASMSGTGYDEQYF.

The chain links TRBV5-6 to TRBJ1-1; no reliable D call. CDR1 and CDR2 (germline): SGHDT, YYEEEE. The CDR3 is 17 amino acids. V was trimmed by 0 bases and J by 2 bases, leaving 17 bases between them. The CDR3 sequence is CASSLGSISLTNTEAFF. CDR3 nucleotide sequence: TGTGCCAGCAGCTTGGGCTCTATTAGCTTAACAAACACTGAAGCTTTCTTT. Variable domain in full (rest from reference TRBV5-6 and TRBJ1-1): DAGVTQSPTHLIKTRGQQVTLRCSPKSGHDTVSWYQQALGQGPQFIFQYYEEEERQRGNFPDRFSGHQFPNYSSELNVNALLLGDSALYLCASSLGSISLTNTEAFFGQGTRLTVV.

The rearrangement links TRBV6-6 to TRBJ2-5; D may be TRBD2 (5 bases). The CDR3 has 14 residues. Trimming removed 2 bases from V and 4 bases from J, with 11 bases in between. Germline-derived CDR1 and CDR2 are MNHNY and SVGAGI (reference sequence). The CDR3 sequence: CASSYGSGTETQYF. CDR3 nucleotide sequence: TGTGCCAGCAGTTACGGAAGCGGAACAGAGACCCAGTACTTC.

V gene TRBV7-9 combines with J gene TRBJ1-1, with a possible D match to TRBD1 (5 bases). This CDR3 has 13 residues. From germline, CDR1 is SEHNR and CDR2 FQNEAQ (reference sequence). V was cut by 10 bases and J by 1 base, with 13 bases left in between. The CDR3 is CATLLTGNTEAFF. The CDR3 DNA sequence: TGTGCCACTTTACTCACAGGGAACACTGAAGCTTTCTTT.

V and J are TRBV28 and TRBJ2-7, with D perhaps TRBD2 (6 bases). Germline CDR1 MDHEN, CDR2 SYDVKM. This CDR3 is built from 14 residues. The germline V and J ends were trimmed by 3 bases and 2 bases, with 11 bases remaining between them. The CDR3 bases are TGTGCCAGCAGTTTGAGGACTACCCCCTACGAGCAGTACGTC. Its translation is CASSLRTTPYEQYV.

About this clone: At one end the junction does not follow the germline gene, possibly because of a read error. The chain is built from TRBV7-9 and TRBJ2-2; unclear D gene. The germline V gene has CDR1 SEHNR and CDR2 FQNEAQ (reference sequence). There are 13 residues in the CDR3. DNA of the CDR3: TGTTCCAGCAGCTTCGGCCGGGTCGGGGAGCTGTTTTTT. Translating gives CSSSFGRVGELFF.

The gene calls are TRBV9 and TRBJ2-5, with 7 bases matching TRBD2. The germline gives CDR1 SGDLS, CDR2 YYNGEE. V dropped 0 bases and J dropped 9; count of bases not matched to a gene: 5. The CDR3 runs to 13 residues. The CDR3 protein is CASSVAGREAQYF. The CDR3 DNA follows: TGTGCCAGCAGCGTAGCCGGACGGGAGGCCCAGTACTTC.

CDR3 coding DNA: TGTGCCAGCAGCTTACTAGACTATGGCTACACCTTC. It codes for CASSLLDYGYTF. This chain links TRBV11-2 with TRBJ1-2, with D hard to call. The V gene lost 2 bases and the J gene lost 3 bases, with 4 bases spanning the gap. The length of the CDR3 is 12 residues. CDR1 and CDR2 (germline): SGHAT, FQNNGV.

The chain is built from TRBV11-2 and TRBJ2-7; unclear D gene. Trimming removed 0 bases from V and 1 base from J, with 10 bases in between. This CDR3 has 15 amino acids. Germline V lookup: CDR1 SGHAT, CDR2 FQNNGV. The CDR3 region is CASSLDYGQSYEQYV. CDR3 nucleotides: TGTGCCAGCAGCTTAGATTATGGGCAGTCCTACGAGCAGTACGTC.

The CDR3 sequence: CASSNQAGEGTQYF. CDR3 nucleotides: TGTGCCAGCAGCAACCAAGCGGGAGAGGGAACGCAGTATTTT. The chain employs TRBV9 and TRBJ2-3; 8 bases line up with TRBD2. The V gene's germline CDR1 is SGDLS and CDR2 YYNGEE. The length of the CDR3 is 14 residues. V lost 4 bases and J lost 9; bases outside the gene matches: 10.

This clone was observed a few times. The chain carries TRBV9 and TRBJ2-1; 12 bases line up with TRBD2. V shed 4 bases and J 2 bases; nucleotides not matched to a gene: 10. The CDR3 extends over 18 amino acids. Germline lookup yields CDR1 SGDLS and CDR2 YYNGEE. The CDR3 nucleotides are TGTGCCAGCAGCCCGGGACTAGCGGGTCCTGTGACCTACAATGAGCAGTTCTTC. This sequence encodes CASSPGLAGPVTYNEQFF.

The genes are TRBV6-5 and TRBJ2-5; 8 nucleotides agree with TRBD1. The CDR3 length is 14 residues. The V gene end was trimmed by 3 bases and the J gene end by 7 bases; junction bases not matched to a gene: 7. CDR1 is MNHEY, CDR2 SVGAGI, per germline. The CDR3 nucleotides are TGTGCCAGCAGTTATTTAGGACAGGGAGTGACCCAGTACTTC. Protein sequence: CASSYLGQGVTQYF.

V usage is TRBV6-1 and J usage is TRBJ2-7; D may be TRBD2 (7 bases). The CDR3 loop spans 14 amino acids. Deletions cut 9 bases from V and 9 bases from J, with 24 bases between. The germline CDR1 and CDR2 sequences are MNHNS and SASEGT. CDR3 sequence: CASATGGPSDGQYV. CDR3 nucleotides: TGTGCCAGTGCGACCGGGGGGCCTTCCGACGGGCAGTACGTC.

This clone occurred once. This chain uses TRBV6-5 with TRBJ1-2; D is possibly TRBD1 (5 bases). The CDR3 has 11 residues. Germline CDR1 is MNHEY and CDR2 is SVGAGI. V gave up 2 bases and J gave up 8 bases, with 6 bases separating them. Here the CDR3 reads CASSYRGGYTF. The CDR3 bases are TGTGCCAGCAGTTACCGGGGGGGCTACACCTTC.

The sample holds one count of this clone. This sequence joins TRBV13 and TRBJ1-1, with 9 bases matching TRBD1. V was pared by 3 bases and J by 5 bases, with 1 base of the junction left unmatched. The CDR3 totals 13 residues. The germline CDR1 and CDR2 sequences are PRHDT and FYEKMQ (reference sequence). The DNA for the CDR3 is TGTGCCAGCAGCTTGACAGGGGGAACTGAAGCTTTCTTT. It encodes CASSLTGGTEAFF.

This clone was recorded a few times. The V and J genes are TRBV25-1 and TRBJ1-1; D is undetermined. The germline V and J ends were trimmed by 5 bases and 1 base, with 14 bases remaining between them. This CDR3 has 15 residues. CDR1 MGHDK and CDR2 SYGVNS come from the germline V gene. In nucleotides, the CDR3 is TGTGCCAGCAGTAACCCCTTGGGAGGGAACACTGAAGCTTTCTTT. This codes for CASSNPLGGNTEAFF.

V is TRBV28 and J is TRBJ1-5; 10 nucleotides align to TRBD1. After removal of 3 bases from V and 2 bases from J, the junction contained 1 base not matched to a gene. The CDR3 extends over 15 amino acids. Germline V gene sequence: CDR1 MDHEN, CDR2 SYDVKM. The CDR3 region has the DNA TGTGCCAGCAGTTTGGGGACAGGGGGCAATCAGCCCCAGCATTTT. This translates into CASSLGTGGNQPQHF.

The count of this clone is one. This chain uses TRBV11-1 with TRBJ2-3; TRBD2 matches 8 bases. CDR1 SGHAT and CDR2 FQDESV come from the germline V gene (reference sequence). Trimming cost V 8 bases and J 1 base; bases outside gene matches: 5. This CDR3 contains 14 residues. CDR3 protein: CASGAGGGTDTQYF. CDR3 DNA sequence: TGTGCCAGCGGGGCGGGAGGAGGCACAGATACGCAGTATTTT.

A few counts support this clone. The chain combines TRBV5-1 with TRBJ1-4; TRBD1 aligns across 8 bases. The CDR3 is 15 residues long. The V and J ends lost 4 bases and 7 bases, in that order; junction bases with no gene match: 9. Germline V gene sequence: CDR1 SGHRS, CDR2 YFSETQ. CDR3 residues: CASSLTGGYVEKLFF. For the CDR3, the DNA is TGCGCCAGCAGCCTTACAGGGGGTTATGTTGAAAAACTGTTTTTT.

This clone turned up a few times. The V call is TRBV6-5, the J call TRBJ1-5; TRBD1 agrees at 7 bases. V lost 5 bases, J lost 2 bases, and 6 bases stayed unmatched. Germline-derived CDR1 and CDR2 are MNHEY and SVGAGI. The CDR3 has 15 amino acids. The CDR3 here is CASSPETGGNQPQHF. The DNA of the CDR3 is TGTGCCAGCAGTCCAGAAACAGGGGGCAATCAGCCCCAGCATTTT.

V is TRBV6-6 and J is TRBJ1-1; D not resolved. V lost 5 bases, J lost 0 bases, and 13 bases lay in between. The germline V gene has CDR1 MNHNY and CDR2 SVGAGI (reference sequence). The CDR3 spans 15 residues. The CDR3 nucleotides read TGTGCCAGCAGTCCTCTTTCGGGGATGAACACTGAAGCTTTCTTT. Translating gives CASSPLSGMNTEAFF.